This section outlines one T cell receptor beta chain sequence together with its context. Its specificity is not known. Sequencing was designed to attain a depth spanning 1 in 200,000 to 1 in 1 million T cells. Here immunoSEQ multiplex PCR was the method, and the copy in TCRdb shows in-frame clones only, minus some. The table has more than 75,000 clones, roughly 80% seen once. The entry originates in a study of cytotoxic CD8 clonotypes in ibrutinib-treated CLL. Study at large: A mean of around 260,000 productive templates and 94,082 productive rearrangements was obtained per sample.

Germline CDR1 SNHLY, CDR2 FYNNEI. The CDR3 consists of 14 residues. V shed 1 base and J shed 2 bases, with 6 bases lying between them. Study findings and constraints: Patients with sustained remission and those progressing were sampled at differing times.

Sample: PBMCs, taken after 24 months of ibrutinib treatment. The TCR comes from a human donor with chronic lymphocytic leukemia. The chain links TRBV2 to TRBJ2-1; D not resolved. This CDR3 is CASSEGVPYNEQFF. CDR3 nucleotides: TGTGCCAGCAGTGAAGGAGTCCCCTACAATGAGCAGTTCTTC.